This is a list of T cell receptor beta chains from one sample in a study of spatial heterogeneity in lung cancer. TCRdb itself ran the 5' RACE reads through MiXCR, one entry per CDR3 protein. The sample lists about 10,000 distinct CDR3 sequences; approximately 8% were seen once. Here the sequenced sample was lung tumor tissue, taken at surgery. These receptor sequences come from a male donor with early-stage non-small cell lung cancer. The CDR3 runs from the conserved cysteine through the conserved F or W. The D gene is left open where the match is weak. Size is stated for part of the rows, as once, few or many counts, or as a class when the clone is expanded.

j_call | v_call | d_call | clone_size | cdr3_nt | cdr3_aa
TRBJ2-3 | TRBV27 | TRBD2 | many | TGTGCCAGCGGTCCTATCGGGACTAGCCTTAGCACAGATACGCAGTATTTT | CASGPIGTSLSTDTQYF
TRBJ2-7 | TRBV14 | NA | NA | TGTGCCAGCAGCCAAGTCCGCCACGAGCAGTACTTC | CASSQVRHEQYF
TRBJ1-6 | TRBV11-2 | NA | few | TGTGCCAGCAGCTTAACGGGGAGTAATTCACCCCTCCACTTT | CASSLTGSNSPLHF
TRBJ2-2 | TRBV2 | TRBD1 | medium-sized | TGTGCCAGCAGTCCAAACAGGGGGCGGACCGGGGAGCTGTTTTTT | CASSPNRGRTGELFF
TRBJ1-1 | TRBV20-1 | NA | many | TGCAGTGCTTCACAAAGCCCGGGGAGAACTGAAGCTTTCTTT | CSASQSPGRTEAFF
TRBJ2-7 | TRBV20-1 | TRBD2 | many | TGCAGTGCTCCAGGGTTGGCGGGAGGCGAGCAGTACTTC | CSAPGLAGGEQYF
TRBJ2-2 | TRBV4-3 | NA | many | TGCGCCAGCAGCCCTTACTTGGGCAACACCGGGGAGCTGTTTTTT | CASSPYLGNTGELFF
TRBJ2-7 | TRBV19 | NA | few | TGTGCCAGTAGTCCCGCCTACCGGGACACGGACACCTACGAGCAGTACTTC | CASSPAYRDTDTYEQYF
TRBJ2-5 | TRBV7-2 | TRBD1 | many | TGTGCCAGCAGCTGGACCGGGACAGGGTCTTTGGGGGAGACCCAGTACTTC | CASSWTGTGSLGETQYF
TRBJ2-5 | TRBV29-1 | NA | NA | TGCAGCGCAGGGGAAGAGACCCAGTACTTC | CSAGEETQYF
TRBJ2-7 | TRBV7-9 | TRBD1 | many | TGTGCCAGCAGCCCCCGGGACAGTGCCTACGAGCAGTACTTC | CASSPRDSAYEQYF
TRBJ2-1 | TRBV3-1 | NA | many | TGTGCCAGCAGCCCTTCCGGGGGCTCCTACAATGAGCAGTTCTTC | CASSPSGGSYNEQFF
TRBJ2-7 | TRBV28 | TRBD2 | few | TGTGCCAGCAGTTTAGCCGGACTAGCGGGAACCTACGAGCAGTACTTC | CASSLAGLAGTYEQYF
TRBJ2-2 | TRBV5-4 | NA | NA | TGTGCCAGCAGCTTGGATCACACCGGGGAGCTGTTTTTT | CASSLDHTGELFF
TRBJ1-1 | TRBV5-4 | TRBD1 | many | TGTGCCAGCAGCTTGAGGGACAGGTTCTCTGAAGCTTTCTTT | CASSLRDRFSEAFF
TRBJ2-3 | TRBV3-1 | NA | NA | TGTGCCAGCAGCCCTAGCACAGATACGCAGTATTTT | CASSPSTDTQYF
TRBJ1-4 | TRBV29-1 | TRBD1 | NA | TGCAGCGTGTTACAGGGGGCCTGGCAAAAACTGTTTTTT | CSVLQGAWQKLFF
TRBJ2-2 | TRBV9 | NA | few | TGTGCCAGCAGCGTGGAAAGCGGAGAGGACGGGGAGCTGTTTTTT | CASSVESGEDGELFF
TRBJ1-1 | TRBV15 | NA | many | TGTGCCACCAGCCTCCGAGACGCGAACACTGAAGCTTTCTTT | CATSLRDANTEAFF
TRBJ1-5 | TRBV19 | TRBD1 | many | TGTGCCAGTAGTCTTACAGGGGGCAATCAGCCCCAGCATTTT | CASSLTGGNQPQHF
TRBJ2-1 | TRBV4-3 | NA | NA | TGCGCCAGCAGCCAAGAGGGAGCTTACAATGAGCAGTTCTTC | CASSQEGAYNEQFF
TRBJ2-5 | TRBV28 | TRBD2 | many | TGTGCCAGCGGCCTAGCGGGAGCAGAGACCCAGTACTTC | CASGLAGAETQYF
TRBJ2-3 | TRBV10-3 | TRBD2 | many | TGTGCCATCAGTGGCGGGGCTAGCGGGAGCACAGATACGCAGTATTTT | CAISGGASGSTDTQYF
TRBJ2-7 | TRBV5-1 | NA | few | TGCGCCAGCAGCTTGGACAGGGTAGACTACGAGCAGTACTTC | CASSLDRVDYEQYF
TRBJ1-6 | TRBV23-1 | NA | many | TGCGCCAGCAGCCGGGAACCTAATTCACCCCTCCACTTT | CASSREPNSPLHF
TRBJ1-4 | TRBV9 | NA | many | TGTGCCAGCAGCGCTACCGGGACAAGGCTGATCCAGCTTAATGAAAAACTGTTTTTT | CASSATGTRLIQLNEKLFF
TRBJ2-3 | TRBV20-1 | TRBD2 | NA | TGCAGTGCTCGACCTCTAGCGGGAGTTGTGACAGATACGCAGTATTTT | CSARPLAGVVTDTQYF
TRBJ2-1 | TRBV4-3 | NA | many | TGCGCCAGCAGCCAAGACTGGGATGAGCAGTTCTTC | CASSQDWDEQFF
TRBJ2-3 | TRBV28 | NA | many | TGTGCCAGCGGAGGAACCACAGATACGCAGTATTTT | CASGGTTDTQYF
TRBJ2-3 | TRBV6-1 | TRBD2 | many | TGTGCCAGCAGTGGGATGGCGGGGGTCACAGATACGCAGTATTTT | CASSGMAGVTDTQYF
TRBJ2-7 | TRBV20-1 | NA | medium-sized | TGCAGTGCTAGGGGGACTGCGGTAGGGAACGAGCAGTACTTC | CSARGTAVGNEQYF
TRBJ1-2 | TRBV7-2 | TRBD1 | many | TGTGCCAGTAGCACAGGGGTCAAGAACTATGGCTACACCTTC | CASSTGVKNYGYTF
TRBJ1-1 | TRBV27 | NA | many | TGTGCCAGCAGTTACAGGGTAGGCACTGAAGCTTTCTTT | CASSYRVGTEAFF
TRBJ1-5 | TRBV5-5 | NA | many | TGTGCCAGCAGCCGGGGAGGGGGAGGCAATCAGCCCCAGCATTTT | CASSRGGGGNQPQHF
TRBJ2-3 | TRBV20-1 | TRBD2 | NA | TGCAGTGCTAGAGACCTAAAGACTAGCGGGGGCACAGATACGCAGTATTTT | CSARDLKTSGGTDTQYF
TRBJ2-1 | TRBV11-2 | NA | many | TGTGCCAGCAGCTTAAGTCGGGGGAGCTCCTACAATGAGCAGTTCTTC | CASSLSRGSSYNEQFF